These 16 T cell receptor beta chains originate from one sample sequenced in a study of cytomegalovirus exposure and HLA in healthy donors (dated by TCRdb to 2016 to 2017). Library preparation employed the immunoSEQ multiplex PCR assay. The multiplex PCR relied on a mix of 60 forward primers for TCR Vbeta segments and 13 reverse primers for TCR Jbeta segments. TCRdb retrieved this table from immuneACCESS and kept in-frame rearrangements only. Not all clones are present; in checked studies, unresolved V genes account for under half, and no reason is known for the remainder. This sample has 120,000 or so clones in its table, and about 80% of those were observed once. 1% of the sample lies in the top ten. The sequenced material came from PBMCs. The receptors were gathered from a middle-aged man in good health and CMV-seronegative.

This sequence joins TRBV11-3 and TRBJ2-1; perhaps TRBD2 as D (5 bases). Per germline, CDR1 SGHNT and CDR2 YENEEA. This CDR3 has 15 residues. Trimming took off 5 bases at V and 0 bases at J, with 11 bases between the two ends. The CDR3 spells CASSTLAGSYNEQFF. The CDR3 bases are TGTGCCAGCAGCACCCTGGCGGGCTCCTACAATGAGCAGTTCTTC.

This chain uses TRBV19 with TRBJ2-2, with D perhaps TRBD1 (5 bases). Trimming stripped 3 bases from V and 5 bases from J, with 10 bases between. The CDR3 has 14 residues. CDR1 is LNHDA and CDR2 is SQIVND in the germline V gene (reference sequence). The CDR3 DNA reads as TGTGCCAGTAGTATCGACTCAGGGACCGGGGAGCTGTTTTTT. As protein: CASSIDSGTGELFF. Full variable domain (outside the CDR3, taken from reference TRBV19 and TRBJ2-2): DGGITQSPKYLFRKEGQNVTLSCEQNLNHDAMYWYRQDPGQGLRLIYYSQIVNDFQKGDIAEGYSVSREKKESFPLTVTSAQKNPTAFYLCASSIDSGTGELFFGEGSRLTVL.

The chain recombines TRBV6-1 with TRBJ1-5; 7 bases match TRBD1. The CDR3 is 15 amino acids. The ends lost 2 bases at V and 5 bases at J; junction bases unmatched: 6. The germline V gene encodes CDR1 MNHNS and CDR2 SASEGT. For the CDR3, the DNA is TGTGCCAGCAGTGAAACAGGGGTTTGGGATCAGCCCCAGCATTTT. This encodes CASSETGVWDQPQHF.

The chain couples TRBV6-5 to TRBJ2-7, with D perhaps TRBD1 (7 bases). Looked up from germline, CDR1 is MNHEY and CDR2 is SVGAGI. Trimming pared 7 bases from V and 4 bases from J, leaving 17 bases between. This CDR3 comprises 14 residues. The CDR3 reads CASIPQSGGYEQYF. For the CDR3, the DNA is TGTGCCAGCATACCCCAGTCAGGGGGGTACGAGCAGTACTTC.

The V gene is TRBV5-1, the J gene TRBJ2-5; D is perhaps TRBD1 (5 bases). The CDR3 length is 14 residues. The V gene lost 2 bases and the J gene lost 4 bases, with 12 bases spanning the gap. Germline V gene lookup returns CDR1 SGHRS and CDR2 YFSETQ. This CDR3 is CASSFAGSLETQYF. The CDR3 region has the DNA TGCGCCAGCAGCTTCGCAGGGTCTTTAGAGACCCAGTACTTC.

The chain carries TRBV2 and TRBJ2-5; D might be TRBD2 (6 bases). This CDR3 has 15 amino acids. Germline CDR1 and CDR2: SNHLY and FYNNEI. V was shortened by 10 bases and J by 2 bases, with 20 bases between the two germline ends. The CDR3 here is CATSRGEGGQETQYF. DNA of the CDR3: TGTGCCACCTCTCGCGGGGAAGGTGGACAAGAGACCCAGTACTTC.

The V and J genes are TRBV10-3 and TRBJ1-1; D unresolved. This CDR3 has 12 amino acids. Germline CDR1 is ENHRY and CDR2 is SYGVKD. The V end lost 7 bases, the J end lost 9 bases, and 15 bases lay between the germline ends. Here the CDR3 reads CAITDQTEKAFF. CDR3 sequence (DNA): TGTGCCATCACTGACCAGACGGAGAAAGCTTTCTTT.

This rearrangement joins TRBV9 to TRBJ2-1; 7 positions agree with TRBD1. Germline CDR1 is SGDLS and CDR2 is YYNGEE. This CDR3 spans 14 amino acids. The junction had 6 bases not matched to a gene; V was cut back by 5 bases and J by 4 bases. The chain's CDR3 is CASRAGTAYNEQFF. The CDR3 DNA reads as TGTGCCAGCAGGGCAGGGACAGCTTACAATGAGCAGTTCTTC.

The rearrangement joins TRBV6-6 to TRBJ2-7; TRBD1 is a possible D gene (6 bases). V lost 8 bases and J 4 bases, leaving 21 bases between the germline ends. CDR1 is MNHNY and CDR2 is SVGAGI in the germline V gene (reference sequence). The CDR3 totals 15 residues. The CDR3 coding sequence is TGTGCCAGCGGGGCGGCTTTACAGGGAATGTACGAGCAGTACTTC. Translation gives CASGAALQGMYEQYF.

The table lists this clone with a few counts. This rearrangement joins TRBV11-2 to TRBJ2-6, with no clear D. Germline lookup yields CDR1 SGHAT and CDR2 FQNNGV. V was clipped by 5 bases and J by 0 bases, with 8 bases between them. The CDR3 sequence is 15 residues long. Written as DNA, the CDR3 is TGTGCCAGCAGCCGGCAGGACTCTGGGGCCAACGTCCTGACTTTC. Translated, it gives CASSRQDSGANVLTF.

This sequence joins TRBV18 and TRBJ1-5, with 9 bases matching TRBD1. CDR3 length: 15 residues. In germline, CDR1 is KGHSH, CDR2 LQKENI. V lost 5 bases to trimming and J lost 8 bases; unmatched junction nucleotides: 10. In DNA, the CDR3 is TGTGCCAGCTCATCGATGGGACAGGGTGGAGAGCCCCAGCATTTT. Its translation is CASSSMGQGGEPQHF.

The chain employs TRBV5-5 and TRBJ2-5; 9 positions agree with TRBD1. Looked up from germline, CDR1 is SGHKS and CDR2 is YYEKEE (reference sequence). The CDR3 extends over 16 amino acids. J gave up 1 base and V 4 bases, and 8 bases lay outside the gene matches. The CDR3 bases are TGTGCCAGCAGCACTACCGGGACAGGGATCCAAGAGACCCAGTACTTC. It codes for CASSTTGTGIQETQYF.

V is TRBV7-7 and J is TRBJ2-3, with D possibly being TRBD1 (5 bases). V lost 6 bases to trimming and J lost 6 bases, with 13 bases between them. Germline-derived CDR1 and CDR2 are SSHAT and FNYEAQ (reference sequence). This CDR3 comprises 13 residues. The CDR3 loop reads CASSPPGSDTQYF. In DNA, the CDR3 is TGTGCCAGCAGTCCGCCAGGGTCGGATACGCAGTATTTT.

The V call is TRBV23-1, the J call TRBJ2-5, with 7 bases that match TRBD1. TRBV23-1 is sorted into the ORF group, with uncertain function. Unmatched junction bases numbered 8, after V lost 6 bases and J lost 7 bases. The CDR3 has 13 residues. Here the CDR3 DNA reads TGCGCCAGCAGCGCTTGGGACAGTAGGACCCAGTACTTC. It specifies CASSAWDSRTQYF.

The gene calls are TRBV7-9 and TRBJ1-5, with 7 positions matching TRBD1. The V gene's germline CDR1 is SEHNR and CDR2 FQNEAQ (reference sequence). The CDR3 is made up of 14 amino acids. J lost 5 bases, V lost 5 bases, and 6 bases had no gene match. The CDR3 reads CASSKDREHQPQHF. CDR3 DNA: TGTGCCAGCAGCAAAGACAGGGAGCATCAGCCCCAGCATTTT.

The CDR3 sequence: CAWRGVAKNIQYF. For the CDR3, the DNA is TGTGCCTGGAGGGGAGTAGCCAAAAACATTCAGTACTTC. The chain links TRBV30 to TRBJ2-4; possibly TRBD2 for D (5 bases). In germline, CDR1 is GTSNPN, CDR2 SVGIG (reference sequence). The CDR3 has 13 residues. Trimming removed 3 bases at V and 0 bases at J, with 6 bases between. The variable domain in full, completed from reference TRBV30 and TRBJ2-4, reads SQTIHQWPATLVQPVGSPLSLECTVEGTSNPNLYWYRQAAGRGLQLLFYSVGIGQISSEVPQNLSASRPQDRQFILSSKKLLLSDSGFYLCAWRGVAKNIQYFGAGTRLSVL.